This T cell receptor beta chain was profiled in a study of T-cell memory formation after mild COVID-19. Study-wide results and limits: Pre-infection memory contained some responding clones, which suggested that cross-reactive memory had joined. Contracting clones from day 15 to 85 had balanced CD4/CD8; later expanders favoured CD4+.

This clonotype was seen more than once but under ten times. Its matching antigen is unknown. V was pared by 0 bases and J by 8 bases, with 8 bases between. CDR3 length: 13 residues. CDR1 ENHRY and CDR2 SYGVKD come from the germline V gene. 5'RACE primed from the constant segment yielded TCR alpha and TCR beta cDNA libraries bearing sample barcodes and UMIs. TCRdb re-called the 5' RACE reads with MiXCR, one entry per CDR3 protein. Of under 250,000 distinct CDR3 sequences detected, over 9.5% appear once; the ten largest clones hold 3.5% to 4%. The sequenced sample was PBMCs or a T cell subset sorted from them (not recorded which). The clonotype comes from a man aged 18 to 35 who had mild COVID-19 (a few samples of this study predate the infection). Cell type and time point are not known. This sequence joins TRBV10-3 and TRBJ2-4, with no clear D. The DNA for the CDR3 is TGTGCCATCAGTGAGTCGGAGTCTTACATTCAGTACTTC. It encodes CAISESESYIQYF.